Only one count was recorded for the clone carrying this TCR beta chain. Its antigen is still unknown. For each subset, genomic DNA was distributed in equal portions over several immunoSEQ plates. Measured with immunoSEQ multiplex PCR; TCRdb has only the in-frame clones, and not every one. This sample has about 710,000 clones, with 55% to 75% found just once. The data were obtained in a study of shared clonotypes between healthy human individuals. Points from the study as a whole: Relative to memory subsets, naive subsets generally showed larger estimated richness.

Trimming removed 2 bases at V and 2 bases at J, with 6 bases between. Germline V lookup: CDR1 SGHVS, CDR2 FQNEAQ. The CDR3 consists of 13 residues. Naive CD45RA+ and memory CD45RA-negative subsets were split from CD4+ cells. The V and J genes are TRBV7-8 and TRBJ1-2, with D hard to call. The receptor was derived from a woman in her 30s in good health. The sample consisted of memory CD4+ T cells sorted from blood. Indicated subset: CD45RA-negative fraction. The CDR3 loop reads CASSLPQNYGYTF. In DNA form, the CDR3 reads TGTGCCAGCAGCTTACCGCAGAACTATGGCTACACCTTC.